What follows are 9 T cell receptor beta chains derived from one specimen sequenced in a study of T cell repertoires in cytomegalovirus infection. MiXCR, applied by TCRdb to the reads, yields one record per CDR3 protein. The sample has around 300,000 distinct CDR3 sequences; over 20% are singletons. The source material was PBMCs. Every receptor here comes from a human donor in good health (CMV status not recorded). Some clones in this sample may be carry-over from other donors' samples.

This chain links TRBV28 with TRBJ2-3; 8 bases align to TRBD1. The germline V gene has CDR1 MDHEN and CDR2 SYDVKM. CDR3 length equals 18 residues. V gave up 8 bases and J gave up 8 bases; unmatched junction bases: 24. CDR3 region: CASGLHSPWTGLLGTQYF. CDR3 DNA: TGTGCCAGCGGTCTACATTCTCCCTGGACAGGGTTGTTGGGTACGCAGTATTTT.

The genes are TRBV7-6 and TRBJ1-4, with TRBD1 as a possible D gene (6 bases). The V end was cut by 5 bases, the J end by 11 bases, with 12 bases between. Germline V CDR1 and CDR2: SGHVS, FNYEAQ. The CDR3 covers 12 residues. The CDR3 here is CASSPSQGKLFF. CDR3 nucleotide sequence: TGTGCCAGCAGCCCGAGCCAGGGGAAACTGTTTTTT.

This chain connects TRBV11-3 to TRBJ2-1, with 8 bases lining up with TRBD1. CDR1 and CDR2 (germline): SGHNT, YENEEA. The J segment lost 3 bases and the V segment lost 4 bases, leaving 2 bases of the junction unmatched. The CDR3 runs to 14 residues. CDR3 bases: TGTGCCAGCAGCTACGGACAGGGCTACAATGAGCAGTTCTTC. It yields the protein CASSYGQGYNEQFF.

The CDR3 nucleotides read TGTGCCAGCAGTTTGACAGCGTTAAACACTGAAGCTTTCTTT. Residues: CASSLTALNTEAFF. This sequence joins TRBV6-2 or TRBV6-3 and TRBJ1-1; maybe TRBD1 (5 bases). CDR1 MNHEY and CDR2 SVGEGT come from the germline V gene. This CDR3 has 14 residues. Deletions cut 4 bases from V and 2 bases from J, with 11 bases between.

This clonotype was seen only a few times. This rearrangement joins TRBV7-2 to TRBJ2-5; 12 positions match TRBD2. The junction had 9 bases not matched to a gene; V was cut back by 4 bases and J by 6 bases. CDR1 and CDR2 (germline): SGHTA, FQGNSA. The CDR3 has 16 amino acids. CDR3 nucleotides: TGTGCCAGCAGCTCACCTAGCGGGGGGGCCGGAAAGACCCAGTACTTC. Its translation: CASSSPSGGAGKTQYF.

This clonotype was found a few times. The CDR3 DNA follows: TGCAGCTCCCAACAGGGGAACACTGAAGCTTTCTTT. Its translation: CSSQQGNTEAFF. The chain joins TRBV29-1 to TRBJ1-1, with a possible D match to TRBD1 (6 bases). Deletions cut 8 bases from V and 1 base from J, with 11 bases between. This CDR3 is built from 12 residues. Looked up from germline, CDR1 is SQVTM and CDR2 is ANQGSEA.

This clonotype was found many times. This chain joins TRBV6-2 or TRBV6-3 and TRBJ2-5, with 9 bases that match TRBD2. Germline V gene lookup returns CDR1 MNHEY and CDR2 SVGEGT. J gave up 4 bases and V 6 bases, and 12 bases lay outside the gene matches. The CDR3 length is 16 residues. For the CDR3, the DNA is TGTGCCAGCAGCCCCATGGATAGCGGGAGCAGAGAGACCCAGTACTTC. Its protein product is CASSPMDSGSRETQYF.

V and J are TRBV29-1 and TRBJ1-1; D is possibly TRBD1 (5 bases). V dropped 6 bases and J dropped 6 bases, with 11 bases sitting between them. The CDR3 is made up of 11 amino acids. Per the germline V gene, CDR1 is SQVTM and CDR2 is ANQGSEA. The CDR3 is CSVGTASEAFF. The CDR3 DNA is TGCAGCGTCGGGACGGCCTCTGAAGCTTTCTTT. Combining the CDR3 with reference TRBV29-1 and TRBJ1-1 gives the whole variable domain SAVISQKPSRDICQRGTSLTIQCQVDSQVTMMFWYRQQPGQSLTLIATANQGSEATYESGFVIDKFPISRPNLTFSTLTVSNMSPEDSSIYLCSVGTASEAFFGQGTRLTVV.

A few counts support this clonotype. The rearrangement uses TRBV7-9 and TRBJ1-4, with a tentative D call TRBD1 (5 bases). Germline assignment: CDR1 SEHNR and CDR2 FQNEAQ (reference sequence). Trimming left V 5 bases short and J 3 bases short, with 13 bases between. This CDR3 is 15 amino acids long. The CDR3 spells CASSAIMGANEKLFF. In DNA form, the CDR3 reads TGTGCCAGCAGCGCCATTATGGGGGCTAATGAAAAACTGTTTTTT.